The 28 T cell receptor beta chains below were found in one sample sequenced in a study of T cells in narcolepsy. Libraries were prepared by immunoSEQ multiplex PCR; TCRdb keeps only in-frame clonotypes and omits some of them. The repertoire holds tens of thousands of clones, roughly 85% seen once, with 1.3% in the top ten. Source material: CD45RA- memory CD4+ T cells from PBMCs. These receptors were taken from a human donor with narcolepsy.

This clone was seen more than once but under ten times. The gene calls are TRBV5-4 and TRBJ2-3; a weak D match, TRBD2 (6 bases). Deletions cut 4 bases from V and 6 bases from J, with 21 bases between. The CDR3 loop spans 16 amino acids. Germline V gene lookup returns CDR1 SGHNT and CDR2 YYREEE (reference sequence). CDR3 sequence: CASSPDPGPRGDTQYF. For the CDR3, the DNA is TGTGCCAGCAGCCCCGATCCGGGACCCCGGGGGGATACGCAGTATTTT. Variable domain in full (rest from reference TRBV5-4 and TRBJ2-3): ETGVTQSPTHLIKTRGQQVTLRCSSQSGHNTVSWYQQALGQGPQFIFQYYREEENGRGNFPPRFSGLQFPNYSSELNVNALELDDSALYLCASSPDPGPRGDTQYFGPGTRLTVL.

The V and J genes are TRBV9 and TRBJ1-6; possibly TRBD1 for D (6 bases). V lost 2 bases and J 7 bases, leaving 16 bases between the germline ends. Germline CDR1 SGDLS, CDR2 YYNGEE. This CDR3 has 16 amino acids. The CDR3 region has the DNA TGTGCCAGCAGCGTGTTCGACAGGCCAGGGAATTCACCCCTCCACTTT. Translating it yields CASSVFDRPGNSPLHF.

The DNA for the CDR3 is TGTGCCAGCAGCCCCAGCGGGTGGGGGGCCTACAATGAGCAGTTCTTC. The encoded protein is CASSPSGWGAYNEQFF. J is TRBJ2-1 and V is TRBV5-6; TRBD2 might be the D (6 bases). V lost 4 bases to trimming and J lost 2 bases, with 16 bases between them. CDR1 and CDR2 (germline): SGHDT, YYEEEE. The CDR3 is 16 residues long. The variable domain in full, completed from reference TRBV5-6 and TRBJ2-1, reads DAGVTQSPTHLIKTRGQQVTLRCSPKSGHDTVSWYQQALGQGPQFIFQYYEEEERQRGNFPDRFSGHQFPNYSSELNVNALLLGDSALYLCASSPSGWGAYNEQFFGPGTRLTVL.

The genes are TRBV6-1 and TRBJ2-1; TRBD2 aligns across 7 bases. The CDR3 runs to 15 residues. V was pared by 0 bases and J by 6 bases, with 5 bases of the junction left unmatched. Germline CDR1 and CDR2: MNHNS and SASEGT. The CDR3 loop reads CASSEASLAFNEQFF. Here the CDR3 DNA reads TGTGCCAGCAGTGAAGCATCACTAGCGTTCAATGAGCAGTTCTTC.

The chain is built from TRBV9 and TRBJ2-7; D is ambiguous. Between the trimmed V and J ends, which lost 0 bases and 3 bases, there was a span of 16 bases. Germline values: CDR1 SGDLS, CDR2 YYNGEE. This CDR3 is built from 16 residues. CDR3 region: CASSVGKISSHYEQYF. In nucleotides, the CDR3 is TGTGCCAGCAGCGTAGGAAAGATATCATCACACTACGAGCAGTACTTC.

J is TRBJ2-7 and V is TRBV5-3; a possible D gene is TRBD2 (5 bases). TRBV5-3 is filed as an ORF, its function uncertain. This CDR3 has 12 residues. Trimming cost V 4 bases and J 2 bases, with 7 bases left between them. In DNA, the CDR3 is TGTGCCAGAAGCAGCGGACCCTACGAGCAGTACTTC. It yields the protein CARSSGPYEQYF.

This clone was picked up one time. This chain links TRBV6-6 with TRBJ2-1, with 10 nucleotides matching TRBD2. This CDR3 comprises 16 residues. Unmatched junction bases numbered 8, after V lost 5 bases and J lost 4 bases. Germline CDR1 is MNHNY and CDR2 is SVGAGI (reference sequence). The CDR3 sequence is CASSTQTSGVYNEQFF. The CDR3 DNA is TGTGCCAGCAGTACTCAAACTAGCGGGGTATACAATGAGCAGTTCTTC.

CDR3 amino acids: CASSWGEGAGYTF. The CDR3 DNA reads TGTGCCAGCAGCTGGGGGGAGGGAGCTGGCTACACCTTC. The J gene is TRBJ1-2, the V gene TRBV7-8; tentatively, D is TRBD1 (5 bases). Germline V gives CDR1 SGHVS, CDR2 FQNEAQ. The CDR3 is made up of 13 amino acids. V lost 4 bases and J lost 7, with 13 bases in between.

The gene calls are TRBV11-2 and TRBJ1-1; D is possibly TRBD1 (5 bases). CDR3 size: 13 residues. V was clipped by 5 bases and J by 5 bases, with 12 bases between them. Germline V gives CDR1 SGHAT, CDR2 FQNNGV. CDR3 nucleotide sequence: TGTGCCAGCAGCCGGCAGGGTAGAACTGAAGCTTTCTTT. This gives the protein CASSRQGRTEAFF. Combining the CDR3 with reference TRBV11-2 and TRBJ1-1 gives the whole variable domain EAGVAQSPRYKIIEKRQSVAFWCNPISGHATLYWYQQILGQGPKLLIQFQNNGVVDDSQLPKDRFSAERLKGVDSTLKIQPAKLEDSAVYLCASSRQGRTEAFFGQGTRLTVV.

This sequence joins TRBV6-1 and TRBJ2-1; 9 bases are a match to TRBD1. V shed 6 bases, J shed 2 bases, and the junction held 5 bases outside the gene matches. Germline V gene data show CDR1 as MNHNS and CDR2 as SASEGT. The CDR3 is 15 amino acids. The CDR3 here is CASRRDRVTYNEQFF. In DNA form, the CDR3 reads TGTGCCAGCAGACGGGACAGGGTGACCTACAATGAGCAGTTCTTC.

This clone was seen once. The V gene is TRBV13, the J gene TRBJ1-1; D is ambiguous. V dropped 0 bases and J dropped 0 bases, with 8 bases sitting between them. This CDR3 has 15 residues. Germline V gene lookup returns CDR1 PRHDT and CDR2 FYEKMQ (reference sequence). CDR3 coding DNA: TGTGCCAGCAGCTTAGGGCAGATTTTGAACACTGAAGCTTTCTTT. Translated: CASSLGQILNTEAFF.

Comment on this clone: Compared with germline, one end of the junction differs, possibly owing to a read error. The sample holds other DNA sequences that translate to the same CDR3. CDR3 loop: CAISDLGLITGELFF. The CDR3 DNA sequence: TGTGCCATCAGTGACCTGGGACTTATCACCGGGGAACTGTTTTTT. The J gene is TRBJ2-2, the V gene TRBV10-3, with a tentative D call TRBD2 (6 bases). There are 15 residues in the CDR3. Germline V CDR1 and CDR2: ENHRY, SYGVKD.

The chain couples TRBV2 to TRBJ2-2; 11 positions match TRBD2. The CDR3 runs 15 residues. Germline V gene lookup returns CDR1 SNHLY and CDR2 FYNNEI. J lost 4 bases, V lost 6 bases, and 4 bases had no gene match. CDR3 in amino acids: CASRKLAGVTGELFF. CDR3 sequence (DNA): TGTGCCAGCAGGAAACTAGCGGGAGTCACCGGGGAGCTGTTTTTT.

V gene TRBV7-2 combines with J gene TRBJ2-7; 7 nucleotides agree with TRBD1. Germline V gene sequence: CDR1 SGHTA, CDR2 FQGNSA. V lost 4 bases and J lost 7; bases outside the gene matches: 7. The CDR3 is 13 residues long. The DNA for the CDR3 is TGTGCCAGCAGCTCCGACAGGGTTCGAGAGCAGTACTTC. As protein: CASSSDRVREQYF. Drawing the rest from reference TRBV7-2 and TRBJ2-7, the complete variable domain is GAGVSQSPSNKVTEKGKDVELRCDPISGHTALYWYRQSLGQGLEFLIYFQGNSAPDKSGLPSDRFSAERTGGSVSTLTIQRTQQEDSAVYLCASSSDRVREQYFGPGTRLTVT.

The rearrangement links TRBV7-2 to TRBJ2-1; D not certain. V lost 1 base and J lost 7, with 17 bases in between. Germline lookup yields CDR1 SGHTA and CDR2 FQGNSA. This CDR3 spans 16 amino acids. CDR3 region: CASSLGPGLLRNEQFF. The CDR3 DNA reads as TGTGCCAGCAGCTTAGGTCCGGGTCTTCTTAGGAATGAGCAGTTCTTC.

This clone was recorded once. The CDR3 DNA reads as TGTGCCAGCAGCGTAACGACAGGGTACTCTGGAAACACCATATATTTT. Protein sequence: CASSVTTGYSGNTIYF. This sequence joins TRBV9 and TRBJ1-3, with 7 positions matching TRBD1. Per the germline V gene, CDR1 is SGDLS and CDR2 is YYNGEE. The CDR3 consists of 16 residues. Trimming cost V 1 base and J 0 bases; bases outside gene matches: 4.

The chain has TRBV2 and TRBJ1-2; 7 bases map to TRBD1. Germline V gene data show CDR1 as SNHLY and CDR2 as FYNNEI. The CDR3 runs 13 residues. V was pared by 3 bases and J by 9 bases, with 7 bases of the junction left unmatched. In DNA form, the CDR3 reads TGTGCCAGCAGTGATAACAGGGGACTGCGCTACACCTTC. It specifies CASSDNRGLRYTF.

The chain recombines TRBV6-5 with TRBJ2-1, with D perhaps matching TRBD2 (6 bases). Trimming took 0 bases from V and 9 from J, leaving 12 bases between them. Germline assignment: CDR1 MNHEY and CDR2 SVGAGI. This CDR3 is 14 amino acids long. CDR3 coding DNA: TGTGCCAGCAGTTACTCGGGCGGGGATGGTGAGCAGTTCTTC. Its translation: CASSYSGGDGEQFF.

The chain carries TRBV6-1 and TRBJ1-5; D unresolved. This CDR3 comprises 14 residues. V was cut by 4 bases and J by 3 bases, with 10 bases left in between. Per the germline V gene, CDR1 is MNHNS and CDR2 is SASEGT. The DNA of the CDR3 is TGTGCCAGCAGTGTCGGTATCGTCAATCAGCCCCAGCATTTT. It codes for CASSVGIVNQPQHF.

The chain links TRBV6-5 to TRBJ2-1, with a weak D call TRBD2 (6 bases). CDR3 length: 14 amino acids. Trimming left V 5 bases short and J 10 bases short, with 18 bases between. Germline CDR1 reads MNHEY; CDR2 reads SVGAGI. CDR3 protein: CASSRDSRVWEQFF. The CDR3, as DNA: TGTGCCAGCAGTCGGGACTCCCGGGTCTGGGAGCAGTTCTTC.

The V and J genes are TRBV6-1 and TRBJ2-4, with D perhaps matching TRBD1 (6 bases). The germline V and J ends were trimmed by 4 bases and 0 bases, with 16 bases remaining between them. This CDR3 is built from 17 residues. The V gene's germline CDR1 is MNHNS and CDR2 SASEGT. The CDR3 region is CASSVTGTTRAKNIQYF. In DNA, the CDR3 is TGTGCCAGCAGTGTAACCGGGACAACAAGAGCCAAAAACATTCAGTACTTC.

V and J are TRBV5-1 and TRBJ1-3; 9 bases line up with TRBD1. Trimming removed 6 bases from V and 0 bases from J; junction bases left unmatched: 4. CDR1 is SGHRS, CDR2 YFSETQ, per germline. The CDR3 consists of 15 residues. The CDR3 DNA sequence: TGCGCCAGCACCCCGACAGGGGGCTCTGGAAACACCATATATTTT. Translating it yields CASTPTGGSGNTIYF.

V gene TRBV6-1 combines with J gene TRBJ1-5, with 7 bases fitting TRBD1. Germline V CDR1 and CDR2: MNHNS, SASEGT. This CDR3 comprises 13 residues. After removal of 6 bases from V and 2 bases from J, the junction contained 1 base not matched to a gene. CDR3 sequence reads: CASRDRGNQPQHF. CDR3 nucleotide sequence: TGTGCCAGCAGAGACAGGGGCAATCAGCCCCAGCATTTT.

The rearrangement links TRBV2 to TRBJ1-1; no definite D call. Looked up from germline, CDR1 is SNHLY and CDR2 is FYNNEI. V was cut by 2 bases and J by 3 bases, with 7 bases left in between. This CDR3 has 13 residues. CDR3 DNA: TGTGCCAGCAGTGAACTGTCGGACACTGAAGCTTTCTTT. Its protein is CASSELSDTEAFF.

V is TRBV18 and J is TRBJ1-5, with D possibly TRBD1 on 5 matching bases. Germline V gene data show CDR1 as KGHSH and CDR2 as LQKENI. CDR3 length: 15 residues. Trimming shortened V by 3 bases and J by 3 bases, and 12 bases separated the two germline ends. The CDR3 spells CASSPMGGDNQPQHF. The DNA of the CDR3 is TGTGCCAGCTCACCTATGGGGGGGGACAATCAGCCCCAGCATTTT.

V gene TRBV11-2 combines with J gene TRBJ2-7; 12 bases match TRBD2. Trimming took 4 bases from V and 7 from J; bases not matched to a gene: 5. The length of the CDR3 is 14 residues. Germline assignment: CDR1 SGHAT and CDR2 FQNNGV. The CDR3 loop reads CASSWGGLAGEQYF. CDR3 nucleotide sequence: TGTGCCAGCAGCTGGGGCGGACTAGCGGGGGAGCAGTACTTC.

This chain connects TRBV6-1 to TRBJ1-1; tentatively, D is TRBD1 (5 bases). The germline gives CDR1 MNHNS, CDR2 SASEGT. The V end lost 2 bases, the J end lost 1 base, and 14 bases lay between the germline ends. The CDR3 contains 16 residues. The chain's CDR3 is CASSEWGRSENTEAFF. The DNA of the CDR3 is TGTGCCAGCAGTGAATGGGGCAGATCAGAGAACACTGAAGCTTTCTTT.

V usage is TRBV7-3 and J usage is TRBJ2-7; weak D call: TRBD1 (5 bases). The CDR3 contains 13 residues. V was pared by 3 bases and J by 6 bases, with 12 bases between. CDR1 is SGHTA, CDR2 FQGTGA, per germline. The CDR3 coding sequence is TGTGCCAGCAGCTTCGCTGGACAATCCGAGCAGTACTTC. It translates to CASSFAGQSEQYF.